Each of the 26 T cell receptor beta chains below was sequenced from the same sample in a study of glioma-infiltrating T cells. TCR alpha and beta CDR3 regions were amplified from RNA using iRepertoire nested multiplex PCR. MiXCR, applied by TCRdb to the multiplex PCR reads, yields one record per CDR3 protein. The data contain 110,000 or so distinct CDR3 sequences, 25% of them singletons. The material sequenced was glioma tissue, nonneoplastic brain tissue, or PBMCs (not recorded which). Every receptor here comes from a human donor with low-grade glioma or glioblastoma, undergoing nonglioma brain surgery, or in good health (not recorded which).

Concerning this clonotype itself: With a much larger clone just one base away, this may be a read error. The chain employs TRBV18 and TRBJ2-3; D is ambiguous. The CDR3 sequence is 12 residues long. The germline V gene encodes CDR1 KGHSH and CDR2 LQKENI. The CDR3 bases are TGTGCCAGCTCATCTTACAGCGATAAGCAGTATTTT. Protein product: CASSSYSDKQYF.

This clonotype was counted at least ten times. The chain uses TRBV18 and TRBJ2-7, with 8 bases matching TRBD2. After removal of 0 bases from V and 4 bases from J, the junction contained 14 bases not matched to a gene. Per the germline V gene, CDR1 is KGHSH and CDR2 is LQKENI. The CDR3 length is 18 residues. The CDR3 sequence is CASSPPGSQRGTPYEQYF. The CDR3 DNA reads TGTGCCAGCTCACCACCCGGGAGCCAGCGGGGGACCCCTTACGAGCAGTACTTC.

The chain links TRBV4-3 to TRBJ1-1; D call uncertain. Germline V gives CDR1 LGHNA, CDR2 YSLEER. This CDR3 has 15 amino acids. The CDR3 spells CVSSQDQAGNTEAFF. The DNA for the CDR3 is TGCGTTAGCAGCCAAGATCAGGCGGGCAACACTGAAGCTTTCTTT.

Worth noting for this clonotype: The junction does not match germline at one end; this may be a read error. The V gene is TRBV9, the J gene TRBJ2-3, with D perhaps being TRBD1 or TRBD2 (5 bases each). CDR3 size: 13 residues. Germline lookup yields CDR1 SGDLS and CDR2 YYNGEE. The CDR3 reads CSSSPGTTDTQYF. In nucleotides, the CDR3 is TGTTCCAGCAGTCCAGGGACCACAGATACGCAGTATTTT.

In this sample, this clonotype turned up a few times. This chain links TRBV14 with TRBJ1-2; D unclear. V lost 0 bases and J 8 bases, leaving 16 bases between the germline ends. The CDR3 covers 15 residues. CDR1 is SGHDN and CDR2 is FVKESK in the germline V gene. CDR3 in amino acids: CASSQDMGGARGYTF. The CDR3 DNA reads TGTGCCAGCAGCCAAGATATGGGTGGAGCGAGAGGCTACACCTTC.

Notes on this clonotype: A read error is likely, as this CDR3 ends without the conserved phenylalanine or tryptophan. The chain joins TRBV28 to TRBJ1-2, with a possible D match to TRBD1 (6 bases). Trimming took off 4 bases at V and 11 bases at J, with 23 bases between the two ends. The CDR3 consists of 15 residues. From germline, CDR1 is MDHEN and CDR2 SYDVKM. The CDR3 nucleotides are TGTGCCAGCAGTTCCCCTCCTTCAGGGGTCGATGCTTACACCCTC. Translating gives CASSSPPSGVDAYTL.

This clonotype has ten or more counts. The chain couples TRBV18 to TRBJ2-1, with TRBD1 matching 7 bases. Germline assignment: CDR1 KGHSH and CDR2 LQKENI. V shed 8 bases and J 5 bases; nucleotides not matched to a gene: 9. This CDR3 region has 14 residues. The CDR3: CASQKDRSHNEQFF. As DNA, the CDR3 is TGTGCCAGCCAGAAGGACAGGTCCCACAATGAGCAGTTCTTC.

Many counts were recorded for this clonotype. The chain employs TRBV27 and TRBJ1-1; tentatively, D is TRBD1 (5 bases). Germline V gives CDR1 MNHEY, CDR2 SMNVEV (reference sequence). The CDR3 runs 14 residues. V was shortened by 3 bases and J by 4 bases, with 12 bases between the two germline ends. CDR3 DNA sequence: TGTGCCAGCAGTTTCGGGGGTTTGATCACTGAAGCTTTCTTT. It yields the protein CASSFGGLITEAFF.

This clonotype has at least ten counts. The V call is TRBV7-9, the J call TRBJ2-2, with 7 nucleotides matching TRBD1. The germline CDR1 and CDR2 sequences are SEHNR and FQNEAQ (reference sequence). CDR3 length equals 13 residues. The ends lost 4 bases at V and 6 bases at J; junction bases unmatched: 2. The CDR3 DNA is TGTGCCAGCAGCTCAGACAGGGCCGGGGAGCTGTTTTTT. Protein: CASSSDRAGELFF.

J is TRBJ2-1 and V is TRBV27, with D perhaps TRBD1 or TRBD2 (5 bases each). Matching the DNA end better, TRBJ2-7 makes the J call doubtful. The CDR3 runs to 13 residues. Germline values: CDR1 MNHEY, CDR2 SMNVEV (reference sequence). CDR3 loop: CASSLTEGNEQYF. DNA for the CDR3: TGTGCCAGCAGCTTGACAGAGGGGAATGAGCAGTACTTC.

This clonotype was seen many times. The J gene is TRBJ1-1, the V gene TRBV6-2 or TRBV6-3; no reliable D call. The V end lost 6 bases, the J end lost 1 base, and 15 bases lay between the germline ends. Germline CDR1 reads MNHEY; CDR2 reads SVGEGT. CDR3 length: 15 residues. The CDR3 loop reads CASSRLRTTNTEAFF. The CDR3 bases are TGTGCCAGCAGCCGCCTACGCACGACGAACACTGAAGCTTTCTTT.

This clonotype was seen only once. One end of the junction varies from germline; a read error may be responsible. The chain is built from TRBV18 and TRBJ1-1; D remains ambiguous. Germline V gene data show CDR1 as KGHSH and CDR2 as LQKENI. This CDR3 region has 15 residues. The CDR3 bases are TGTGCAAGCTCTTACATGGCAGACAAGAACACTGAAGATTTCTTT. Its translation is CASSYMADKNTEDFF.

This chain links TRBV20-1 with TRBJ2-7, with TRBD1 matching 7 bases. CDR3 length: 14 amino acids. Per the germline V gene, CDR1 is DFQATT and CDR2 is SNEGSKA (reference sequence). The V segment lost 6 bases and the J segment 3 bases; nucleotides outside the gene matches: 11. The CDR3 reads CSATGAGLSYEQYF. CDR3 DNA: TGCAGTGCCACAGGGGCAGGGTTAAGCTACGAGCAGTACTTC.

This clonotype has at least ten counts. V is TRBV7-2 and J is TRBJ1-1, with D possibly being TRBD1 (5 bases). Germline CDR1 and CDR2: SGHTA and FQGNSA. The CDR3 length is 15 residues. Trimming left V 0 bases short and J 2 bases short, with 10 bases between. In DNA form, the CDR3 reads TGTGCCAGCAGCTTAGCGAGGGGCTCCAACACTGAAGCTTTCTTT. The encoded protein is CASSLARGSNTEAFF.

This clonotype was seen just once. The chain links TRBV20-1 to TRBJ2-3; 12 bases are shared with TRBD2. V shed 0 bases, J shed 3 bases, and the junction held 4 bases outside the gene matches. The CDR3 consists of 16 residues. CDR1 is DFQATT, CDR2 SNEGSKA, per germline (reference sequence). Here the CDR3 reads CSARDPSGGATDTQYF. The DNA for the CDR3 is TGCAGTGCTAGAGATCCTAGCGGGGGGGCTACAGATACGCAGTATTTT.

There are many counts of this clonotype. The chain links TRBV29-1 to TRBJ2-5; D not resolved. V was cut by 6 bases and J by 4 bases, with 9 bases left in between. Germline CDR1 reads SQVTM; CDR2 reads ANQGSEA. The CDR3 spans 11 residues. CDR3 sequence (DNA): TGCAGCGTCAACCACTTAGAGACCCAGTACTTC. Translated: CSVNHLETQYF.

This clonotype was detected many times. The gene calls are TRBV28 and TRBJ2-3; weak D call: TRBD2 (6 bases). CDR1 is MDHEN, CDR2 SYDVKM, per germline. The ends were cut back, 6 bases at V and 0 bases at J, with 13 bases in the middle. This CDR3 spans 15 amino acids. The CDR3 is CASSPTGTSTDTQYF. CDR3 in DNA: TGTGCCAGCAGCCCCACCGGGACTAGCACAGATACGCAGTATTTT.

The chain couples TRBV6-2 or TRBV6-3 to TRBJ1-5, with 11 nucleotides matching TRBD1. This CDR3 is 16 amino acids long. Trimming removed 0 bases from V and 6 bases from J; junction bases left unmatched: 4. Germline V gives CDR1 MNHEY, CDR2 SVGEGT. As DNA, the CDR3 is TGTGCCAGCAGTTACTCGGGACAGGGGGGCAGTCAGCCCCAGCATTTT. Its translation: CASSYSGQGGSQPQHF.

This clonotype appeared a few times. The CDR3 here is CASSNAGGPISHEQFF. The CDR3 DNA reads TGTGCCAGCAGCAACGCGGGAGGGCCAATTAGTCATGAGCAGTTCTTC. The V and J genes are TRBV6-2 or TRBV6-3 and TRBJ2-1, with 9 bases matching TRBD2. The V gene end was trimmed by 6 bases and the J gene end by 8 bases; junction bases not matched to a gene: 14. This CDR3 region has 16 residues. The germline V gene has CDR1 MNHEY and CDR2 SVGEGT.

The V gene is TRBV14, the J gene TRBJ2-2, with D maybe TRBD1 (5 bases). The CDR3 covers 14 residues. V was trimmed by 5 bases and J by 1 base, leaving 8 bases between them. Germline V gene lookup returns CDR1 SGHDN and CDR2 FVKESK. The CDR3 loop is CASSAGMNTGELFF. The CDR3 nucleotides read TGTGCCAGCAGCGCAGGGATGAACACCGGGGAGCTGTTTTTT.

This clonotype has at least ten counts. The chain links TRBV6-5 to TRBJ1-1; D is unclear. The germline gives CDR1 MNHEY, CDR2 SVGAGI. Trimming pared 2 bases from V and 2 bases from J, leaving 6 bases between. The CDR3 has 13 residues. The CDR3 reads CASSYGYNTEAFF. CDR3 sequence (DNA): TGTGCCAGCAGTTACGGTTATAACACTGAAGCTTTCTTT.

Remarks on this clonotype: One junction end disagrees with the germline gene, perhaps due to a read error. This rearrangement joins TRBV29-1 to TRBJ2-1, with 10 bases aligning to TRBD1. Germline V gives CDR1 SQVTM, CDR2 ANQGSEA. The CDR3 runs 13 residues. This chain's CDR3 is CSADRGQGNERFF. Written as DNA, the CDR3 is TGCAGCGCTGACAGGGGGCAAGGCAATGAGCGGTTCTTC.

Concerning this clonotype itself: A much larger clonotype is one base distant, so this may be a read error. V usage is TRBV3-1 and J usage is TRBJ2-5, with 8 bases lining up with TRBD1. Germline lookup yields CDR1 LGHDT and CDR2 YNNKEL (reference sequence). The CDR3 consists of 14 residues. CDR3 amino acids: CANSQQGAGETQYF. The DNA for the CDR3 is TGTGCCAACAGCCAGCAGGGGGCTGGAGAGACCCAGTACTTC.

In this sample, this clonotype turned up a few times. A read error may explain this, as a much larger clone is one base away. V gene TRBV20-1 combines with J gene TRBJ1-2, with 8 nucleotides matching TRBD1. Per the germline V gene, CDR1 is DFQATT and CDR2 is SNEGSKA (reference sequence). This CDR3 has 13 residues. V shed 3 bases and J 7 bases; nucleotides not matched to a gene: 7. DNA for the CDR3: TGCAGTGCTAGTAGACAGGGGACTGTTGGCTACACCTTC. Translating it yields CSASRQGTVGYTF.

A remark on this clonotype: In this CDR3 the conserved last residue, phenylalanine or tryptophan, is missing, so a read error is likely. The V and J genes are TRBV20-1 and TRBJ1-3; D is unresolved. Germline loops: CDR1 DFQATT, CDR2 SNEGSKA (reference sequence). This CDR3 has 11 amino acids. With 7 bases removed from V and 1 base from J, the gap between germline ends came to 5 bases. CDR3 in amino acids: CSDFSGNTIYL. Written as DNA, the CDR3 is TGCAGTGATTTTTCTGGAAACACCATATATCTT.

On this clonotype itself: One end of the junction fails to match germline, which may point to a read error. The V and J genes are TRBV6-5 and TRBJ1-1; possible D gene TRBD1, 5 bases. CDR1 and CDR2 (germline): MNHEY, SVGAGI. The CDR3 contains 14 residues. The CDR3 loop reads CASSSQDMNTKAFF. As DNA, the CDR3 is TGTGCCAGCAGTTCCCAGGACATGAACACTAAAGCTTTCTTT.